The 29 T cell receptor beta chains given below trace back to one sample, sequenced in a study of blood T cells in healthy people across ages. Through a sample-barcoded 5' primer and a J-beta primer mix, a second PCR was run for 7 to 11 cycles. TCRdb ran MiXCR on the 5' RACE reads and lists one entry per CDR3 protein. In the table there are 1 million to 1.2 million distinct CDR3 sequences, 35% to 45% of which are singletons. Material: blood. Every receptor here comes from a man younger than 30 in good health.

Remarks on this clonotype: One end of the junction fails to match germline, which may point to a read error. This chain uses TRBV4-2 with TRBJ2-7; D unresolved. Per the germline V gene, CDR1 is LGHNA and CDR2 is YNFKEQ. The CDR3 contains 15 residues. CDR3 in DNA: TGTGCCAGCAGCCAAGTGGTTGGAGCTTCCTGCGAGCAGTACTTC. Its protein is CASSQVVGASCEQYF.

Many counts were recorded for this clonotype. V is TRBV10-3 and J is TRBJ2-1, with 8 bases matching TRBD1. From germline, CDR1 is ENHRY and CDR2 SYGVKD. This CDR3 comprises 15 residues. V shed 3 bases and J 5 bases; nucleotides not matched to a gene: 6. The CDR3 spells CAISDGQGLDNEQFF. CDR3 DNA: TGTGCCATCAGTGACGGACAGGGTCTGGACAATGAGCAGTTCTTC.

This chain connects TRBV5-6 to TRBJ2-1; D gene uncertain. Trimming cost V 1 base and J 7 bases, with 9 bases left between them. CDR3 length equals 13 residues. Per the germline V gene, CDR1 is SGHDT and CDR2 is YYEEEE. CDR3 protein: CASSLMSPNEQFF. CDR3 nucleotides: TGTGCCAGCAGCTTGATGAGCCCGAATGAGCAGTTCTTC.

This clonotype was detected only a few times. The chain recombines TRBV6-2 or TRBV6-3 with TRBJ1-5, with D possibly TRBD1 on 6 matching bases. The CDR3 loop spans 20 amino acids. Germline V gene data show CDR1 as MNHEY and CDR2 as SVGEGT. V gave up 2 bases and J gave up 6 bases, with 29 bases separating them. The CDR3 DNA follows: TGTGCCAGCAGTTACCCGGGTACAGGGTTGGCGAGCCACCTGAGTCAGCCCCAGCATTTT. Protein product: CASSYPGTGLASHLSQPQHF.

This clonotype was detected only a few times. V and J are TRBV11-3 and TRBJ2-5; 7 positions match TRBD1. After removal of 3 bases from V and 0 bases from J, the junction contained 7 bases not matched to a gene. This CDR3 has 16 residues. CDR1 is SGHNT, CDR2 YENEEA, per germline. The CDR3 region is CASSLKGTEYQETQYF. CDR3 sequence (DNA): TGTGCCAGCAGCTTGAAGGGGACAGAGTACCAAGAGACCCAGTACTTC. Filled out from reference TRBV11-3 and TRBJ2-5, the complete variable domain reads EAGVVQSPRYKIIEKKQPVAFWCNPISGHNTLYWYLQNLGQGPELLIRYENEEAVDDSQLPKDRFSAERLKGVDSTLKIQPAELGDSAVYLCASSLKGTEYQETQYFGPGTRLLVL.

The CDR3 DNA reads as TGTGCCAGCAGCCCGGGGACTAGCGGGGCCAGCTCCTACAATGAGCAGTTCTTC. It translates to CASSPGTSGASSYNEQFF. V is TRBV9 and J is TRBJ2-1; 13 bases align to TRBD2. V gave up 4 bases and J gave up 0 bases; unmatched junction bases: 7. CDR1 is SGDLS, CDR2 YYNGEE, per germline. The CDR3 sequence is 18 residues long.

The V gene is TRBV12-5, the J gene TRBJ2-2, with D tentatively TRBD2 (5 bases). The CDR3 extends over 17 amino acids. Trimming took off 2 bases at V and 6 bases at J, with 19 bases between the two ends. Germline V gene data show CDR1 as LGHNT and CDR2 as FRNRAP. CDR3 nucleotide sequence: TGTGCTAGTGGTTTGACTTCCGGCCCCGCGAGGGCCGGGGAGCTGTTTTTT. It is translated as CASGLTSGPARAGELFF.

The V gene is TRBV12-3 or TRBV12-4, the J gene TRBJ1-5, with D perhaps matching TRBD1 (5 bases). The CDR3 sequence is 18 residues long. Trimming left V 6 bases short and J 5 bases short, with 26 bases between. CDR3 nucleotide sequence: TGTGCCAGCAGACCAACTACTTATGGGACGAATATTGATCAGCCCCAGCATTTT. Protein: CASRPTTYGTNIDQPQHF.

For the CDR3, the DNA is TGTGCCAGCAGTGATCTGGGTGAGCAGTACTTC. This sequence encodes CASSDLGEQYF. The J gene is TRBJ2-5, the V gene TRBV6-2 or TRBV6-3; D unclear. Per the germline V gene, CDR1 is MNHEY and CDR2 is SVGEGT. The ends were cut back, 5 bases at V and 11 bases at J, with 12 bases in the middle. The CDR3 contains 11 residues.

Points on this clonotype: Possible read error: a much larger clone is one base away. The chain employs TRBV5-1 and TRBJ2-7, with D perhaps matching TRBD2 (5 bases). The CDR3 sequence is 12 residues long. V was clipped by 4 bases and J by 7 bases, with 12 bases between them. The germline V gene has CDR1 SGHRS and CDR2 YFSETQ. The CDR3 DNA is TGCGCCAGCAGCATAACACTAGATGAGCAGTACTTC. As protein: CASSITLDEQYF.

This clonotype was detected only a few times. The chain uses TRBV9 and TRBJ1-6; D gene unclear. Looked up from germline, CDR1 is SGDLS and CDR2 is YYNGEE. This CDR3 has 15 amino acids. V shed 4 bases and J shed 4 bases, with 12 bases lying between them. In DNA form, the CDR3 reads TGTGCCAGCAGCCCCGGCCGGGATTATAATTCACCCCTCCACTTT. Its protein product is CASSPGRDYNSPLHF. The whole variable domain, filled in from reference TRBV9 and TRBJ1-6, reads DSGVTQTPKHLITATGQRVTLRCSPRSGDLSVYWYQQSLDQGLQFLIQYYNGEERAKGNILERFSAQQFPDLHSELNLSSLELGDSALYFCASSPGRDYNSPLHFGNGTRLTVT.

The chain joins TRBV2 to TRBJ1-6; D might be TRBD1 (5 bases). The V and J ends lost 5 bases and 10 bases respectively, with 12 bases between them. Germline CDR1 and CDR2: SNHLY and FYNNEI. The CDR3 has 13 amino acids. The CDR3 sequence is CASSPGYDSPLHF. CDR3 nucleotide sequence: TGTGCCAGCAGTCCAGGGTACGACTCACCCCTCCACTTT.

Details on this clonotype: One base away lies a much larger clone, so this may be a sequencing read error. The gene calls are TRBV7-9 and TRBJ2-1; no definite D call. The germline gives CDR1 SEHNR, CDR2 FQNEAQ (reference sequence). The CDR3 totals 12 residues. CDR3 protein: CSSSLEWNEQFF. CDR3 nucleotides: TGTTCCAGCAGCTTAGAATGGAATGAGCAGTTCTTC.

This clonotype was seen a handful of times. The V gene is TRBV4-2, the J gene TRBJ2-3; D is unresolved. Trimming removed 1 base from V and 2 bases from J, with 10 bases in between. Germline V gene sequence: CDR1 LGHNA, CDR2 YNFKEQ. CDR3 size: 15 residues. DNA for the CDR3: TGTGCCAGCAGCCAAGTACACGTCTACACAGATACGCAGTATTTT. Protein product: CASSQVHVYTDTQYF.

The chain is built from TRBV6-2 or TRBV6-3 and TRBJ2-5; TRBD1 matches at 7 bases. Germline CDR1 reads MNHEY; CDR2 reads SVGEGT. V shed 5 bases and J 11 bases; nucleotides not matched to a gene: 17. CDR3 length equals 15 residues. In nucleotides, the CDR3 is TGTGCCAGCAGTAGGGGACAGTCCTCTCACAATGAGCAGTACTTC. Its protein product is CASSRGQSSHNEQYF.

Of note for this clonotype: Relative to the germline gene, one junction end is altered; a read error may explain this. The chain joins TRBV7-8 to TRBJ2-3, with a possible D match to TRBD1 (5 bases). The germline V gene has CDR1 SGHVS and CDR2 FQNEAQ. The CDR3 loop spans 16 amino acids. The CDR3 protein is CASGFRRPDIQYTQYF. CDR3 nucleotide sequence: TGTGCCAGCGGCTTCCGACGACCGGACATCCAATATACGCAGTATTTT.

The chain joins TRBV12-3 or TRBV12-4 to TRBJ1-3, with D unresolved. This CDR3 spans 17 amino acids. V was pared by 10 bases and J by 0 bases, with 22 bases between. This CDR3 reads CATSRGGILISGNTIYF. CDR3 DNA sequence: TGTGCCACCTCCAGAGGTGGCATTCTAATCTCTGGAAACACCATATATTTT.

This clonotype came up a few times. The chain employs TRBV4-2 and TRBJ1-5; 7 positions match TRBD1. CDR1 and CDR2 from the germline V gene are LGHNA and YNFKEQ. This CDR3 has 18 residues. The J segment lost 0 bases and the V segment lost 0 bases, leaving 8 bases of the junction unmatched. The CDR3 loop reads CASSQDERNRGSNQPQHF. Written as DNA, the CDR3 is TGTGCCAGCAGCCAAGATGAAAGGAACAGGGGTAGCAATCAGCCCCAGCATTTT.

The CDR3 region is CASSRRTGDTDTQYF. The CDR3 DNA reads TGTGCCAGCAGCAGGAGGACAGGGGACACAGATACGCAGTATTTT. V usage is TRBV5-5 and J usage is TRBJ2-3, with 9 bases matching TRBD1. The trim removed 4 bases at V and 2 bases at J, leaving 5 bases unmatched. The CDR3 consists of 15 residues. From germline, CDR1 is SGHKS and CDR2 YYEKEE (reference sequence).

This clonotype was seen only a few times. The rearrangement uses TRBV20-1 and TRBJ1-1, with D possibly matching TRBD1 (5 bases). This CDR3 region has 12 residues. Trimming removed 6 bases from V and 7 bases from J, with 15 bases in between. Germline V lookup: CDR1 DFQATT, CDR2 SNEGSKA (reference sequence). The CDR3: CSALSDRIEAFF. The CDR3 DNA reads as TGCAGTGCCCTATCCGACAGAATTGAAGCTTTCTTT.

This clonotype was observed many times. A read error may produce the germline difference seen at one junction end. The J gene is TRBJ1-5, the V gene TRBV14, with D perhaps matching TRBD1 (6 bases). The CDR3 contains 12 residues. The V gene's germline CDR1 is SGHDN and CDR2 FVKESK. The CDR3 here is CASSQGGQPQHF. CDR3 coding DNA: TGCGCCAGCAGCCAAGGGGGTCAGCCCCAGCATTTT.

This clonotype has just a few counts. This sequence joins TRBV15 and TRBJ2-7; TRBD2 matches 10 bases. The CDR3 runs to 17 residues. CDR1 and CDR2 from the germline V gene are LNHNV and YYDKDF (reference sequence). V trimming: 0 bases; J trimming: 7 bases; junction bases outside the gene matches: 12. The CDR3 reads CATSRDSAGGVRSEQYF. CDR3 DNA: TGTGCCACCAGCAGAGATTCAGCGGGGGGGGTGAGAAGTGAGCAGTACTTC.

Remarks on this clonotype: This CDR3 fails to terminate in the conserved phenylalanine or tryptophan, so it likely reflects a read error. V gene TRBV4-2 combines with J gene TRBJ2-1, with a possible D match to TRBD1 (5 bases). The CDR3 contains 16 residues. CDR1 is LGHNA and CDR2 is YNFKEQ in the germline V gene. CDR3: CASSQDLSRWGNKQFY. The CDR3 DNA reads TGTGCCAGCAGCCAAGATCTTTCCAGGTGGGGCAATAAGCAGTTCTAC.

The chain joins TRBV27 to TRBJ2-1, with 7 bases fitting TRBD1. V shed 5 bases and J 6 bases; nucleotides not matched to a gene: 10. The CDR3 runs to 15 residues. Germline V gives CDR1 MNHEY, CDR2 SMNVEV (reference sequence). CDR3 sequence: CASSKNRGDGNEQFF. CDR3 sequence (DNA): TGTGCCAGCAGTAAGAACAGGGGCGATGGCAATGAGCAGTTCTTC.

The CDR3, as DNA: TGCAGTGCTAGTGAAATAGCGGGGGGCTCCCACTTCGACTACAATGAGCAGTTCTTC. Translating gives CSASEIAGGSHFDYNEQFF. This chain connects TRBV20-1 to TRBJ2-1; 10 bases align to TRBD2. The CDR3 is made up of 19 amino acids. V lost 3 bases to trimming and J lost 3 bases; unmatched junction nucleotides: 17. Germline V CDR1 and CDR2: DFQATT, SNEGSKA (reference sequence).

Written as DNA, the CDR3 is TGTGCCAGCAGTTTGACCGATCCCATATCCTACGAGCAGTACTTC. It is translated as CASSLTDPISYEQYF. The chain couples TRBV6-2 or TRBV6-3 to TRBJ2-7; D is unresolved. CDR1 MNHEY and CDR2 SVGEGT come from the germline V gene. The CDR3 has 15 residues. V was clipped by 4 bases and J by 1 base, with 14 bases between them.

Concerning this clonotype itself: This could be a read error, since a much larger clone is one nucleotide away. The J gene is TRBJ2-1, the V gene TRBV5-1; no clear D gene. The DNA end is more similar to TRBJ2-7, so the J call may be wrong. Germline V lookup: CDR1 SGHRS, CDR2 YFSETQ. CDR3 length: 16 residues. CDR3 DNA: TGCGCCAGCAGCTTGGAGATCCTCCACTCCTACAATGAGCAGTACTTC. It is translated as CASSLEILHSYNEQYF.

The table lists this clonotype with many counts. The rearrangement uses TRBV6-6 and TRBJ2-3, with D unclear. Between the trimmed V and J ends, which lost 2 bases and 2 bases, there was a span of 5 bases. This CDR3 region has 13 residues. The V gene's germline CDR1 is MNHNY and CDR2 SVGAGI (reference sequence). CDR3 nucleotide sequence: TGTGCCAGCAGTTACCTTCACACAGATACGCAGTATTTT. Translation: CASSYLHTDTQYF.

The V gene is TRBV2, the J gene TRBJ1-5; 7 nucleotides align to TRBD1. The CDR3 is made up of 15 amino acids. V shed 4 bases, J shed 1 base, and the junction held 4 bases outside the gene matches. Germline assignment: CDR1 SNHLY and CDR2 FYNNEI. CDR3 coding DNA: TGTGCCAGCAGTGGGATACAGGGGAGCAATCAGCCCCAGCATTTT. Translating it yields CASSGIQGSNQPQHF.